This T cell receptor (beta chain) was captured in a study of lymphopenia after photon versus proton radiotherapy. A word on this clone: The antigen is unknown.

Profiling relied on immunoSEQ multiplex PCR, and the TCRdb table lists in-frame clones only, not all of them. The sample comprises some 42,000 clones, over 80% of which are singletons, and roughly 25% rests with the top ten. Overall study results and limits: Only patients who died were analyzed for survival; proton advantage is unproven. Photon-treated patients lost naive T cells and TCR diversity; proton-treated stayed stable. Post-nadir TCR diversity decline inversely tracked overall survival among those who died. After the lymphocyte nadir, photon-treated repertoires showed oligoclonal expansion, especially of CD8+ Temra cells.

This TCR came from a woman in her seventies with pancreatic cancer. The sequences come from peripheral blood, collected from a patient treated with proton-based radiotherapy.

CDR3 nucleotide sequence: TGTGCCACCACGACACCCCCAGAGACCCAGTACTTC. Its protein product is CATTTPPETQYF. The chain carries TRBV7-2 and TRBJ2-5; D gene uncertain. The CDR3 is 12 amino acids. V was cut by 10 bases and J by 4 bases, with 13 bases left in between. Germline CDR1 SGHTA, CDR2 FQGNSA. The whole variable domain, remainder taken from reference TRBV7-2 and TRBJ2-5, is GAGVSQSPSNKVTEKGKDVELRCDPISGHTALYWYRQSLGQGLEFLIYFQGNSAPDKSGLPSDRFSAERTGGSVSTLTIQRTQQEDSAVYLCATTTPPETQYFGPGTRLLVL.